The present T cell receptor (beta chain) was sequenced within a study of early T cells in non-severe SARS-CoV-2 infection. Study background: Sequenced material consisted of bulk RNA (from unsorted whole blood), and chains were unpaired.

V was shortened by 0 bases and J by 7 bases, with 15 bases between the two germline ends. CDR1 and CDR2 from the germline V gene are DFQATT and SNEGSKA (reference sequence). The CDR3 is 15 amino acids. Study-level points and caveats: The study's VDJdb matching favored anti-spike CD8 responses and missed private and CD4 specificities.

Each single cDNA molecule received a unique molecular identifier. Each CDR3 protein gets one entry after TCRdb re-called the 5' RACE reads with MiXCR. The sample contains some 55,000 distinct CDR3 sequences, around 12% of which appear only once. As for this clonotype: What it binds is unknown.

Here the sequenced sample was whole blood, taken at baseline. The chain recombines TRBV20-1 with TRBJ1-4; a weak D match, TRBD1 (6 bases). The receptor was derived from an adult who was a healthcare worker with PCR-confirmed SARS-CoV-2 infection or an uninfected control (not recorded which). The DNA for the CDR3 is TGCAGTGCTAGAGATCTGCAGGGGCGGTCTGAAAAACTGTTTTTT. It codes for CSARDLQGRSEKLFF.